The next 8 T cell receptor beta chains were all read from a single sample in a study of human T cells and chemical hapten exposure. Each CDR3 protein is one row after TCRdb ran MiXCR on the RACE reads. The sample contains 180,000 or so distinct CDR3 sequences, around 30% of which appear only once. Stated time point: pre-sensitization, week 0. Indicated treatment: therapeutic diphenylcyclopropenone sensitization with weekly scalp DPC. The sequences come from whole blood, collected in connection with sensitization to the hapten diphenylcyclopropenone (DPC). Every receptor here comes from a woman in her twenties or thirties with alopecia areata. Some clones in this sample may be carry-over from other donors' samples.

In its sample, this clonotype was seen a few times. CDR3 nucleotides: TGTGCCAGCAGTTTACGCTACAATCAGCCCCAGCATTTT. Protein: CASSLRYNQPQHF. The chain recombines TRBV27 with TRBJ1-5; D ambiguous. Trimming shortened V by 2 bases and J by 3 bases, and 5 bases separated the two germline ends. Germline V gene lookup returns CDR1 MNHEY and CDR2 SMNVEV (reference sequence). The CDR3 totals 13 residues.

In this sample, this clonotype turned up a few times. This chain uses TRBV28 with TRBJ2-7, with no clear D. Trimming removed 5 bases at V and 1 base at J, with 15 bases between. The CDR3 totals 15 residues. Germline V gene lookup returns CDR1 MDHEN and CDR2 SYDVKM. The DNA for the CDR3 is TGTGCCAGCAGTCCCACGGGCCGGTCTTCCTACGAGCAGTACTTC. It translates to CASSPTGRSSYEQYF.

This chain connects TRBV6-5 to TRBJ1-1, with D tentatively TRBD1 (5 bases). The CDR3 contains 14 residues. Germline V gives CDR1 MNHEY, CDR2 SVGAGI. The V gene lost 0 bases and the J gene lost 5 bases, with 10 bases spanning the gap. The CDR3 coding sequence is TGTGCCAGCAGTTACTCCCGGGGGAGGACTGAAGCTTTCTTT. Amino acids: CASSYSRGRTEAFF.

The rearrangement links TRBV4-3 to TRBJ2-7, with a weak D call TRBD2 (6 bases). Trimming cost V 0 bases and J 5 bases, with 14 bases left between them. CDR1 LGHNA and CDR2 YSLEER come from the germline V gene. The CDR3 loop spans 15 amino acids. CDR3 nucleotides: TGCGCCAGCAGCCAAGATAGGGACTCTTCGGACGAGCAGTACTTC. Its translation is CASSQDRDSSDEQYF.

The chain carries TRBV28 and TRBJ1-1; D is perhaps TRBD1 (5 bases). V shed 6 bases and J shed 8 bases, with 13 bases lying between them. The germline V gene has CDR1 MDHEN and CDR2 SYDVKM. The CDR3 extends over 12 amino acids. CDR3 DNA sequence: TGTGCCAGCAGCGAGACCAGGGAGGAAGCTTTCTTT. It specifies CASSETREEAFF.

The chain combines TRBV5-1 with TRBJ1-2; D is uncertain. The CDR3 runs to 15 residues. Germline V gene lookup returns CDR1 SGHRS and CDR2 YFSETQ. V lost 4 bases and J 8 bases, leaving 21 bases between the germline ends. Written as DNA, the CDR3 is TGCGCCAGCAGCCCCCGGCTCAGAAACGATGGGGGCTACACCTTC. This encodes CASSPRLRNDGGYTF.

V usage is TRBV6-2 or TRBV6-3 and J usage is TRBJ1-1, with D maybe TRBD1 (6 bases). Trimming took 7 bases from V and 1 from J, leaving 13 bases between them. This CDR3 is 14 amino acids long. Germline V gene data show CDR1 as MNHEY and CDR2 as SVGEGT. CDR3 loop: CASIPRTENTEAFF. In nucleotides, the CDR3 is TGTGCCAGCATACCAAGGACAGAGAACACTGAAGCTTTCTTT.

The J gene is TRBJ2-7, the V gene TRBV20-1; D unresolved. CDR1 DFQATT and CDR2 SNEGSKA come from the germline V gene (reference sequence). The V end was cut by 2 bases, the J end by 2 bases, with 7 bases between. The CDR3 is 12 amino acids. The CDR3 DNA sequence: TGCAGTGCTAGACAGCCACCCTACGAGCAGTACTTC. Translating gives CSARQPPYEQYF.